These 11 T cell receptor beta chains originate from one sample sequenced in a study of blood T cell repertoires in COVID-19. Measured with immunoSEQ multiplex PCR; TCRdb has only the in-frame clones, and not every one. The sample contains roughly 80,000 clones, about 88% of which appear only once. Sequencing was carried out using peripheral blood. The receptors were gathered from a human donor in a cohort sampled during active COVID-19.

The chain carries TRBV28 and TRBJ1-6, with TRBD1 matching over 10 bases. V shed 6 bases, J shed 5 bases, and the junction held 7 bases outside the gene matches. Germline assignment: CDR1 MDHEN and CDR2 SYDVKM. The CDR3 sequence is 16 residues long. The CDR3 region is CASRGGQGMNNSPLHF. CDR3 nucleotide sequence: TGTGCCAGCAGAGGGGGACAGGGGATGAATAATTCACCCCTCCACTTT.

This clone was detected once. The rearrangement joins TRBV10-3 to TRBJ2-1, with D tentatively TRBD2 (6 bases). CDR3 length equals 14 residues. V was trimmed by 5 bases and J by 5 bases, leaving 13 bases between them. Germline assignment: CDR1 ENHRY and CDR2 SYGVKD. CDR3 sequence: CAISTAGWDNEQFF. As DNA, the CDR3 is TGTGCCATCAGTACCGCGGGGTGGGACAATGAGCAGTTCTTC.

The genes are TRBV6-1 and TRBJ2-1, with TRBD1 as a possible D gene (5 bases). The length of the CDR3 is 17 residues. V dropped 3 bases and J dropped 9 bases, with 24 bases sitting between them. Germline loops: CDR1 MNHNS, CDR2 SASEGT. The chain's CDR3 is CASSDGWGKDPTGEQFF. In DNA, the CDR3 is TGTGCCAGCAGTGACGGTTGGGGAAAGGACCCAACAGGTGAGCAGTTCTTC.

The chain employs TRBV5-4 and TRBJ1-2; TRBD1 aligns across 7 bases. There are 17 residues in the CDR3. V dropped 4 bases and J dropped 3; count of bases not matched to a gene: 15. Germline assignment: CDR1 SGHNT and CDR2 YYREEE (reference sequence). DNA of the CDR3: TGTGCCAGCAGCGCACCATTAGAGACAGGGTTCTACTATGGCTACACCTTC. This gives the protein CASSAPLETGFYYGYTF.

V and J are TRBV12-3 or TRBV12-4 and TRBJ1-2, with D uncertain. Trimming shortened V by 5 bases and J by 4 bases, and 11 bases separated the two germline ends. The CDR3 length is 13 residues. The CDR3 loop is CASSQGGSYGYTF. The CDR3 nucleotides read TGTGCCAGCAGTCAAGGAGGGAGCTATGGCTACACCTTC.

The gene calls are TRBV7-9 and TRBJ2-5; D is possibly TRBD2 (6 bases). CDR1 and CDR2 (germline): SEHNR, FQNEAQ (reference sequence). This CDR3 has 16 amino acids. Trimming removed 1 base at V and 5 bases at J, with 17 bases between. CDR3 DNA: TGTGCCAGCAGCTTAGGTCATCGGGGGAGACGGGAGACCCAGTACTTC. Amino acids: CASSLGHRGRRETQYF.

This clone was seen only once. The gene calls are TRBV9 and TRBJ1-2; 7 bases fit TRBD1. The ends lost 3 bases at V and 3 bases at J; junction bases unmatched: 8. The CDR3 covers 15 residues. Per germline, CDR1 SGDLS and CDR2 YYNGEE. The CDR3 region is CASSADTGAYYGYTF. CDR3 in DNA: TGTGCCAGCAGCGCAGATACAGGGGCATACTATGGCTACACCTTC. Together with reference TRBV9 and TRBJ1-2, the CDR3 gives the full variable domain: DSGVTQTPKHLITATGQRVTLRCSPRSGDLSVYWYQQSLDQGLQFLIQYYNGEERAKGNILERFSAQQFPDLHSELNLSSLELGDSALYFCASSADTGAYYGYTFGSGTRLTVV.

This sequence joins TRBV19 and TRBJ1-2; D ambiguous. V lost 1 base and J 7 bases, leaving 13 bases between the germline ends. CDR3 length equals 14 residues. Germline V gene lookup returns CDR1 LNHDA and CDR2 SQIVND (reference sequence). The CDR3, as DNA: TGTGCCAGTAGTATAGCGGGGTCCTACGGTGGCTACACCTTC. Residues: CASSIAGSYGGYTF. The complete variable domain, with remaining parts taken from reference TRBV19 and TRBJ1-2, reads DGGITQSPKYLFRKEGQNVTLSCEQNLNHDAMYWYRQDPGQGLRLIYYSQIVNDFQKGDIAEGYSVSREKKESFPLTVTSAQKNPTAFYLCASSIAGSYGGYTFGSGTRLTVV.

The rearrangement uses TRBV3-1 (or the pseudogene TRBV3-2) and TRBJ1-1, with D unresolved. The germline gives CDR1 LGHDT, CDR2 YNNKEL (reference sequence). With 0 bases removed from V and 0 bases from J, the gap between germline ends came to 8 bases. There are 15 residues in the CDR3. In nucleotides, the CDR3 is TGTGCCAGCAGCCAAGATAGCCCCGTGAACACTGAAGCTTTCTTT. Translated: CASSQDSPVNTEAFF.

The chain couples TRBV6-5 to TRBJ1-4; D is possibly TRBD1 (5 bases). This CDR3 has 14 residues. Germline CDR1 is MNHEY and CDR2 is SVGAGI. Trimming removed 7 bases from V and 0 bases from J, with 9 bases in between. The CDR3 DNA follows: TGTGCCAGCAACGGGGGGGCAACTAATGAAAAACTGTTTTTT. Translation gives CASNGGATNEKLFF.

The chain couples TRBV21-1 to TRBJ2-7; the DNA was not compared with TRBD1, the D call given in the table. TRBV21-1 is flagged as a pseudogene. The CDR3 covers 15 residues. The CDR3 DNA follows: TGTGCCAGCATCCAAAGTCACAGGGGGTCGGGTGAGCAGTACTTC. It is translated as CASIQSHRGSGEQYF.